This T cell receptor beta chain was identified in a study of T cell responses to AZD1222 COVID-19 vaccine. Second-dose recipients at about 4 or about 12 weeks were treated as one pooled group. Points on this clone: The antigen is unknown.

This table comes from immunoSEQ multiplex PCR, and its TCRdb copy is limited to in-frame clones, with some not included. The profile covers 150,000 or so clones, with about 90% appearing a single time and 1.3% taken by the ten largest. Study outcomes and limitations: Repertoire sampling was restricted to post-peak T cell response timepoints. Donors were mostly white British, more females; clonal diversity possibly underestimated.

Germline values: CDR1 LGHDT, CDR2 YNNKEL (reference sequence). V lost 2 bases to trimming and J lost 6 bases, with 20 bases between them. CDR3 size: 16 residues. The sequence was obtained from an adult who received the AZD1222 COVID-19 vaccine. The V and J genes are TRBV3-1 (or the pseudogene TRBV3-2) and TRBJ2-7; maybe TRBD1 (6 bases). Sample: peripheral blood, taken 28 days after the second AZD1222 dose. The CDR3 nucleotides read TGTGCCAGCAGCCAACCCGGGGCAGGGGCTTCCCCCGAGCAGTACTTC. Amino acids: CASSQPGAGASPEQYF.